These T cell receptor beta chains were read from a single sample in a study of cytomegalovirus exposure and HLA in healthy donors. Clones were sequenced by immunoSEQ multiplex PCR, and TCRdb holds only the in-frame ones, with some missing. The data show 90,000 to 130,000 clones, about 94% seen once. The sequenced material came from PBMCs. The source of these receptors is a woman between 18 and 30 years old in good health and CMV-seronegative. Both conserved end residues are part of each CDR3. Each record gives: clone size, D gene, V gene, J gene, CDR3 protein, CDR3 DNA. A D gene is named only where the DNA matches it firmly. A clone size is listed for some rows: how often the clone was seen (once, few, many), or a class if it is expanded.

-	TRBD2	TRBV4-3	TRBJ2-7	CASSQDPSGVYEQYF	TGCGCCAGCAGCCAAGATCCTAGCGGGGTCTACGAGCAGTACTTC
-	-	TRBV29-1	TRBJ2-7	CSVYEIGQRAYEQYF	TGCAGCGTTTATGAAATCGGACAGCGTGCCTACGAGCAGTACTTC
-	TRBD1	TRBV5-1	TRBJ1-1	CASSGGTGAKMNTEAFF	TGCGCCAGCAGCGGGGGCACAGGGGCCAAGATGAACACTGAAGCTTTCTTT
-	TRBD2	TRBV27	TRBJ2-3	CASSFGGGPTDTQYF	TGTGCCAGCAGTTTTGGCGGGGGACCTACAGATACGCAGTATTTT
-	TRBD1	TRBV5-1	TRBJ1-2	CASRFTGGSDGYTF	TGCGCCAGCAGGTTCACAGGGGGCTCGGATGGCTACACCTTC
-	TRBD2	TRBV5-4	TRBJ2-5	CASSLGSGGYQETQYF	TGTGCCAGCAGCTTGGGTAGCGGGGGGTACCAAGAGACCCAGTACTTC
-	-	TRBV7-9	TRBJ2-5	CASSPGQYYQETQYF	TGTGCCAGCAGCCCCGGACAGTATTACCAAGAGACCCAGTACTTC
-	TRBD2	TRBV2	TRBJ2-7	CASSGTSGIYEQYF	TGTGCCAGCAGTGGGACTAGCGGGATCTACGAGCAGTACTTC
-	TRBD1	TRBV7-8	TRBJ2-7	CASSSGQGNDEQYF	TGTGCCAGCAGCTCGGGACAGGGAAACGACGAGCAGTACTTC
-	-	TRBV15	TRBJ2-3	CATSRGQASTDTQYF	TGTGCCACCAGCAGAGGACAGGCGAGCACAGATACGCAGTATTTT
-	-	TRBV5-1	TRBJ1-4	CASSLGRGTARLGTNEKLFF	TGCGCCAGCAGCTTGGGCCGGGGGACGGCGCGGTTAGGTACTAATGAAAAACTGTTTTTT
-	TRBD1	TRBV28	TRBJ1-4	CASSRDRGRLANEKLFF	TGTGCCAGCAGTCGTGACAGGGGGCGTCTAGCTAATGAAAAACTGTTTTTT
-	-	TRBV7-2	TRBJ2-7	CASSFGFAYYEQYF	TGTGCCAGCAGCTTTGGTTTCGCGTACTACGAGCAGTACTTC
-	TRBD1	TRBV2	TRBJ1-5	CASSPTGGWPYQPQHF	TGTGCCAGCAGTCCGACAGGGGGGTGGCCGTATCAGCCCCAGCATTTT
-	-	TRBV28	TRBJ2-7	CASRPTGLLVYEQYF	TGTGCCAGCAGGCCGACAGGCCTCCTCGTTTACGAGCAGTACTTC
-	-	TRBV7-8	TRBJ1-1	CASSLERANTEAFF	TGTGCCAGCAGCTTAGAGCGGGCAAACACTGAAGCTTTCTTT
-	-	TRBV4-1	TRBJ1-6	CASSQPPGEGLGPTSPLHF	TGCGCCAGCAGCCAGCCCCCGGGGGAGGGATTGGGACCTACTTCACCCCTCCACTTT
once	-	TRBV27	TRBJ2-1	CASSLAAGLYNEQFF	TGTGCCAGCAGTTTGGCCGCGGGACTCTACAATGAGCAGTTCTTC
-	-	TRBV6-5	TRBJ2-3	CASRTPRGTDTQYF	TGTGCCAGCCGCACACCACGGGGCACAGATACGCAGTATTTT
-	TRBD1	TRBV4-1	TRBJ1-1	CASSQGRQGATEAFF	TGCGCCAGCAGCCAAGGGCGACAGGGTGCCACTGAAGCTTTCTTT
-	-	TRBV7-8	TRBJ1-5	CASSSIAATGQPQHF	TGTGCCAGCAGCTCCATAGCTGCCACCGGTCAGCCCCAGCATTTT
-	TRBD1	TRBV7-8	TRBJ1-5	CASSLMVFGQGHPYSNQPQHF	TGTGCCAGCAGCTTAATGGTATTCGGACAGGGGCACCCGTATAGCAATCAGCCCCAGCATTTT
-	-	TRBV28	TRBJ1-1	CASRQEGGNTEAFF	TGTGCCAGCCGCCAGGAGGGAGGGAACACTGAAGCTTTCTTT
once	TRBD2	TRBV27	TRBJ2-3	CASSLLGRGKNTDTQYF	TGTGCCAGCAGTTTACTCGGGCGGGGGAAGAACACAGATACGCAGTATTTT